These 9 T cell receptor beta chains were sequenced from one sample in a study of blood T cells in healthy people across ages. A second roughly 6 to 11 cycle PCR used barcoded and J-beta primers. TCRdb re-called the 5' RACE reads with MiXCR, one entry per CDR3 protein. The sample contains about 1,600,000 distinct CDR3 sequences, approximately 40% of which appear only once. Sequenced sample: blood. These receptors were obtained from a woman younger than 30 in good health.

This rearrangement joins TRBV21-1 to TRBJ2-7; TRBD2, the table's D call, lacks a check against the DNA. TRBV21-1 is a listed pseudogene. This CDR3 has 15 residues. CDR3 DNA sequence: TGTGCCAGCAGCAAACGACGAGCGGGAGCTCGCGAGCAGTACTTC. As protein: CASSKRRAGAREQYF.

V usage is TRBV27 and J usage is TRBJ2-7; possibly TRBD2 for D (6 bases). The V end lost 5 bases, the J end lost 7 bases, and 21 bases lay between the germline ends. The CDR3 is 15 residues long. The germline CDR1 and CDR2 sequences are MNHEY and SMNVEV (reference sequence). Here the CDR3 reads CASSGRGLQAREQYF. CDR3 in DNA: TGTGCCAGCAGTGGACGGGGACTGCAAGCGCGGGAGCAGTACTTC.

The chain couples TRBV24-1 to TRBJ2-7, with TRBD2 as a possible D gene (5 bases). Per the germline V gene, CDR1 is KGHDR and CDR2 is SFDVKD. The V end was cut by 2 bases, the J end by 9 bases, with 16 bases between. The CDR3 is 14 residues long. In DNA, the CDR3 is TGTGCCACCAGTGATTCCGAAAGTACGGCGGGGCAGTACTTC. Its protein product is CATSDSESTAGQYF.

This sequence joins TRBV20-1 and TRBJ1-4, with 8 positions matching TRBD1. CDR1 is DFQATT, CDR2 SNEGSKA, per germline (reference sequence). The CDR3 runs to 14 residues. After removal of 3 bases from V and 4 bases from J, the junction contained 4 bases not matched to a gene. The CDR3 nucleotides are TGCAGTGCTAGGGGGACAGGATTTAATGAAAAACTGTTTTTT. Amino acid sequence: CSARGTGFNEKLFF.

Of note for this clonotype: The junction departs from germline at one end; a sequencing error may be responsible. The chain carries TRBV29-1 and TRBJ2-1, with a possible D match to TRBD2 (6 bases). This CDR3 contains 19 residues. In germline, CDR1 is SQVTM, CDR2 ANQGSEA. The CDR3 reads CSVGGPPGLPFLSHNEQFF. CDR3 DNA sequence: TGCAGCGTTGGAGGGCCCCCGGGACTTCCTTTTCTCTCCCACAATGAGCAGTTCTTC.

This chain joins TRBV7-3 and TRBJ2-3; the D gene is possibly TRBD2 (5 bases). The CDR3 has 16 residues. V lost 0 bases, J lost 2 bases, and 12 bases lay in between. CDR1 is SGHTA, CDR2 FQGTGA, per germline. For the CDR3, the DNA is TGTGCCAGCAGCTTAACACAAGGCGGGTCCACAGATACGCAGTATTTT. Its translation: CASSLTQGGSTDTQYF.

The V gene is TRBV4-2, the J gene TRBJ2-1; TRBD2 matches 11 bases. This CDR3 is built from 17 residues. Germline CDR1 and CDR2: LGHNA and YNFKEQ. Trimming removed 4 bases from V and 6 bases from J; junction bases left unmatched: 11. This chain's CDR3 is CASSRGTLAGGSNEQFF. CDR3 bases: TGTGCCAGCAGCCGAGGTACTCTAGCGGGGGGATCCAATGAGCAGTTCTTC.

With regard to this clonotype: Germline and junction disagree at one end, which may indicate a read error. V gene TRBV4-2 combines with J gene TRBJ2-7; weak D call: TRBD2 (5 bases). Per germline, CDR1 LGHNA and CDR2 YNFKEQ. The length of the CDR3 is 14 residues. The CDR3 nucleotides are TGTGTCAGCAGCTTGAGGGCCTCTTCGGAGGAGCAGTACTTC. Translated: CVSSLRASSEEQYF.

The genes are TRBV6-5 and TRBJ1-1; D gene uncertain. Germline-derived CDR1 and CDR2 are MNHEY and SVGAGI. V was cut by 0 bases and J by 4 bases, with 15 bases left in between. The CDR3 is 16 residues long. The DNA for the CDR3 is TGTGCCAGCAGTTACTCAGGAGGTCTGGTAGGCACTGAAGCTTTCTTT. This sequence encodes CASSYSGGLVGTEAFF.